The rows below give T cell receptor beta chains drawn from one sample of a study of cytomegalovirus exposure and HLA in healthy donors. Data came from immunoSEQ multiplex PCR; TCRdb stores just in-frame clones and leaves some out. The table counts roughly 78,000 clones; 4% to 5.5% lies in the top ten. The specimen was PBMCs. Receptor source: a man aged 40-49 years in good health and CMV-seronegative. Each CDR3 is given with its conserved first and last residue. The D gene is left open where the match is weak.

J gene	V gene	CDR3 length	D gene	CDR3 protein	CDR3 DNA
TRBJ2-1	TRBV11-2	17	TRBD1	CASSLTPGQGAPGEQFF	TGTGCCAGCAGCTTAACGCCGGGACAGGGGGCGCCCGGTGAGCAGTTCTTC
TRBJ1-2	TRBV5-8	12	-	CASSPPGRGYTF	TGTGCCAGCAGCCCTCCCGGGAGGGGGTACACCTTC
TRBJ2-2	TRBV5-1	15	-	CASLGSQTGTGELFF	TGCGCCAGCCTCGGGAGCCAGACGGGGACCGGGGAGCTGTTTTTT
TRBJ2-7	TRBV30	12	-	CAWSVNSYEQYF	TGTGCCTGGAGTGTTAACTCCTACGAGCAGTACTTC
TRBJ2-7	TRBV7-2	12	TRBD1	CASSGQGYGQYF	TGTGCCAGCAGCGGACAGGGGTACGGGCAGTACTTC
TRBJ2-7	TRBV10-2	14	-	CATLRTMGSYEQYF	TGCGCCACCCTAAGGACAATGGGGTCCTACGAGCAGTACTTC
TRBJ2-2	TRBV7-9	15	-	CASSLAPGFTGELFF	TGTGCCAGCAGCTTAGCTCCAGGGTTCACCGGGGAGCTGTTTTTT
TRBJ1-1	TRBV30	13	-	CAWAQDSNTEAFF	TGTGCCTGGGCTCAGGACAGCAACACTGAAGCTTTCTTT
TRBJ1-5	TRBV28	14	-	CASSFTVGGVMAHF	TGTGCCAGCAGTTTTACCGTCGGGGGAGTCATGGCACATTTT
TRBJ1-4	TRBV5-4	16	-	CASSLGPTGGSEKLFF	TGTGCCAGCAGCTTGGGGCCGACAGGCGGAAGTGAAAAACTGTTTTTT
TRBJ2-7	TRBV19	16	-	CASNKGGWESSYEQYF	TGTGCCTCGAACAAGGGTGGTTGGGAGAGCTCCTACGAGCAGTACTTC
TRBJ2-1	TRBV4-3	17	TRBD2	CASSQDFGLAGVTEQFF	TGCGCCAGCAGCCAAGATTTCGGGCTAGCGGGAGTGACTGAGCAGTTCTTC
TRBJ1-1	TRBV27	13	-	CASSQQGNTEAFF	TGTGCCAGCAGTCAACAGGGGAACACTGAAGCTTTCTTT
TRBJ2-3	TRBV5-4	14	-	CASSFVRSTDTQYF	TGTGCCAGCAGCTTTGTCAGGAGCACAGATACGCAGTATTTT
TRBJ2-3	TRBV19	15	TRBD1	CASSIEARGSDTQYF	TGTGCCAGTAGTATTGAGGCCAGGGGGTCAGATACGCAGTATTTT
TRBJ1-6	TRBV7-6	16	-	CASSALGGGRDSPLHF	TGTGCCAGCAGCGCCCTCGGGGGAGGGAGGGATTCACCCCTCCACTTT
TRBJ2-1	TRBV11-2	17	TRBD2	CASSLKGLAGAYNEQFF	TGTGCCAGCAGCTTAAAGGGACTAGCGGGGGCCTACAATGAGCAGTTCTTC
TRBJ2-2	TRBV4-3	16	TRBD1	CASSQGRTGGRGELFF	TGCGCCAGCAGCCAAGGGAGAACAGGGGGCCGCGGGGAGCTGTTTTTT
TRBJ2-3	TRBV29-1	14	-	CSTRDSRRTDTQYF	TGCAGCACGCGGGACAGCCGTCGGACAGATACGCAGTATTTT
TRBJ1-4	TRBV30	13	-	CAWSVQSNEKLFF	TGTGCCTGGAGTGTACAGTCTAATGAAAAACTGTTTTTT
TRBJ1-6	TRBV11-2	16	-	CASSLDSPGVNSPLHF	TGTGCCAGCAGCTTAGATAGTCCAGGGGTGAATTCACCCCTCCACTTT
TRBJ2-7	TRBV29-1	13	TRBD2	CSVWGGSVYEQYF	TGCAGCGTCTGGGGCGGGAGTGTCTACGAGCAGTACTTC
TRBJ1-2	TRBV4-3	14	-	CASSQDRRNYGYTF	TGCGCCAGCAGCCAAGATCGCCGGAACTATGGCTACACCTTC
TRBJ2-7	TRBV7-2	15	-	CASSFSSTGRDEQYF	TGTGCCAGCAGCTTTAGCTCCACAGGGCGCGACGAGCAGTACTTC
TRBJ2-7	TRBV29-1	13	-	CSVGLFTGYEQYF	TGCAGCGTTGGACTTTTCACAGGGTACGAGCAGTACTTC
TRBJ1-2	TRBV7-9	15	-	CASSLDSRVGSGYTF	TGTGCCAGCAGCTTAGACTCCCGTGTTGGTTCTGGCTACACCTTC
TRBJ2-1	TRBV7-9	15	TRBD2	CASSPRLAGFNEQFF	TGTGCCAGCAGCCCTCGACTAGCGGGATTCAATGAGCAGTTCTTC
TRBJ1-2	TRBV2	11	-	CARQGTGGYTF	TGTGCCAGACAGGGAACGGGTGGCTACACCTTC
TRBJ1-1	TRBV10-1	12	-	CARRGRRTEAFF	TGCGCCAGGCGGGGTCGGAGGACTGAAGCTTTCTTT
TRBJ2-1	TRBV10-3	11	-	CAIGGYNEQFF	TGTGCCATCGGCGGGTACAATGAGCAGTTCTTC
TRBJ2-1	TRBV5-1	14	TRBD2	CASREAGGLGEQFF	TGCGCCAGCAGGGAAGCGGGGGGACTCGGTGAGCAGTTCTTC
TRBJ2-1	TRBV5-4	17	TRBD2	CASSLAFSAGGLDEQFF	TGTGCCAGCAGCTTGGCCTTCTCAGCGGGGGGGCTGGATGAGCAGTTCTTC